The sequence of this T cell receptor beta chain was determined in a study of T cell repertoires in cytomegalovirus infection (dated by TCRdb to between 2018 and 2021). As for the study more broadly: Peptide stimulations targeted recently identified HLA-C-restricted CMV epitopes, whose presentation resists viral immunomodulation, together with well-studied HLA-B-restricted epitopes. The HLA type of each donor mattered for the analysis, because public TCR beta signatures pointed to carriage of CMV infection along with the matching HLA type.

The investigation overall reported the following: The ex vivo response was dominated by HLA-C-restricted CMV-specific TCR beta clonotypes, which also provided the single most frequent clonotype in two of eight donors. Cumulative frequency of public TCR beta family members discriminated carriers of CMV infection plus the relevant HLA type in this cohort and an independent 352-donor cohort.

The sample's treatment or condition label is to be understood as: in vitro stimulation with specific CMV peptide epitopes to enrich CMV-specific T cells. The data were produced on an Illumina HiSeq 1500. TCRdb passed the public sequencing reads through fastp at Q25 and MiXCR, retaining productive beta sequences. Each entry merges the rows of one CDR3 protein and shows their most common DNA and genes. The sample table holds about 920,000 distinct CDR3 sequences, of which around 30% were seen once. The top ten constitute about 14% of the sample. This clonotype was found a few times. This receptor's antigen is unknown. No per-base quality is available; no much larger clone lies one base away. Sequencing was performed on cultured CD8+ T cells from PBMCs, taken from culture after CMV antigen stimulation. The source of this sequence is a human donor in good health (CMV status not recorded). Some clones in this sample may be carry-over from other donors' samples.

The CDR3 region has the sequence CAISGGMQYEQYF. The sequenced DNA is TGTGCCATCAGTGGGGGGATGCAATACGAGCAGTACTTC. The rearranged segments are TRBV10-3 and TRBJ2-7, with the D call tentatively TRBD1 or TRBD2, each fitting 5 bases. V gives up 4 bases and J gives up 4 bases, and the segment between their germline ends measures 11 bases. From the cysteine up to the phenylalanine, the CDR3 has a length of 13 residues. Left in the record is the CDR3 DNA by itself, 39 bases read in frame from the first base. The germline V gene provides CDR1 ENHRY and CDR2 SYGVKD.